This TCR beta chain was recorded in a study of Ad26.COV2.S vaccination and SARS-CoV-2 variants. Study information: Within the COV1001 Ad26.COV2.S trial arm, the donor was enrolled. Study findings and constraints: People who got the vaccine or the placebo had similar non-spike TCR breadth.

On this clone: As yet, its antigen is unknown. The junction departs from germline at one end; a sequencing error may be responsible.

The CDR3 spans 13 residues. Measured with immunoSEQ multiplex PCR; TCRdb has only the in-frame clones, and not every one. The sample holds about 450,000 clones, approximately 89% seen once. Treatment reported: 19 received Ad26.COV2.S at low or high dose, single or two shots; roughly five received placebo; per-sample allocation not given. Vaccine and placebo recipients were sampled on day 63 after the first injection. The sample came from a Boston adult aged 18-55 years. The sample in question was peripheral blood, obtained in a trial of Ad26.COV2.S vaccine versus placebo. This chain connects TRBV12-3 or TRBV12-4 to TRBJ2-1, with a weak D call TRBD2 (5 bases). The clonotype comes from a person aged 18 to 59 who received the Ad26.COV2.S COVID-19 vaccine or a placebo. CDR3 protein: CVSARVTYNEQFF. CDR3 sequence (DNA): TGTGTCAGCGCGCGGGTAACCTACAATGAGCAGTTCTTC.